Listed here are 31 T cell receptor beta chains from one sample, sequenced in a study of shared clonotypes between healthy human individuals. Generated by immunoSEQ multiplex PCR, the TCRdb table keeps only in-frame clones and is missing some. Of approximately 2.5 million clones in the sample, 90% to 95% were seen once. Sequencing was done on a sample of naive CD4+ T cells sorted from blood. Sample subset: CD45RA+ positively selected. The receptors come from a man younger than 30 in good health.

This sequence joins TRBV9 and TRBJ1-1; D gene unclear. Deletions cut 0 bases from V and 1 base from J, with 7 bases between. This CDR3 contains 14 residues. Germline lookup yields CDR1 SGDLS and CDR2 YYNGEE. CDR3 protein: CASSVVSPNTEAFF. The CDR3 nucleotides are TGTGCCAGCAGCGTAGTTTCGCCGAACACTGAAGCTTTCTTT.

This chain joins TRBV7-9 and TRBJ2-3; 12 positions match TRBD2. This CDR3 is built from 15 residues. V was pared by 5 bases and J by 5 bases, with 5 bases of the junction left unmatched. Germline V lookup: CDR1 SEHNR, CDR2 FQNEAQ (reference sequence). For the CDR3, the DNA is TGTGCCAGCAGCGCTAGCGGGGGGGCCTTAGATACGCAGTATTTT. It is translated as CASSASGGALDTQYF.

The chain joins TRBV2 to TRBJ1-3; possibly TRBD1 for D (5 bases). The CDR3 contains 13 residues. The V end lost 7 bases, the J end lost 1 base, and 8 bases lay between the germline ends. The germline V gene encodes CDR1 SNHLY and CDR2 FYNNEI. CDR3 sequence: CASNQGSGNTIYF. The DNA for the CDR3 is TGTGCCAGCAACCAGGGATCTGGAAACACCATATATTTT.

This sequence joins TRBV18 and TRBJ1-4; no firm D call. Looked up from germline, CDR1 is KGHSH and CDR2 is LQKENI. The length of the CDR3 is 14 residues. Trimming removed 3 bases from V and 8 bases from J, with 13 bases in between. CDR3: CASSPLPTGEKLFF. As DNA, the CDR3 is TGTGCCAGCTCACCGCTCCCCACGGGCGAAAAACTGTTTTTT.

This clone was detected only once. The chain carries TRBV18 and TRBJ2-3; D is unresolved. The V gene's germline CDR1 is KGHSH and CDR2 LQKENI. Trimming took 0 bases from V and 8 from J, leaving 12 bases between them. The CDR3 sequence is 14 residues long. DNA of the CDR3: TGTGCCAGCTCACCACCTGGGCGTCGAGGTACGCAGTATTTT. Its protein is CASSPPGRRGTQYF. Supplemented by reference TRBV18 and TRBJ2-3, the full variable domain reads NAGVMQNPRHLVRRRGQEARLRCSPMKGHSHVYWYRQLPEEGLKFMVYLQKENIIDESGMPKERFSAEFPKEGPSILRIQQVVRGDSAAYFCASSPPGRRGTQYFGPGTRLTVL.

V and J are TRBV18 and TRBJ2-7; weak D call: TRBD1 (5 bases). Looked up from germline, CDR1 is KGHSH and CDR2 is LQKENI. This CDR3 has 12 residues. V was cut by 3 bases and J by 5 bases, with 8 bases left in between. In DNA form, the CDR3 reads TGTGCCAGCTCACCTGACAGCGACGAGCAGTACTTC. Protein sequence: CASSPDSDEQYF.

The chain couples TRBV4-1 to TRBJ2-3; the D gene could be TRBD1 or TRBD2 (5 bases each). The germline gives CDR1 MGHRA, CDR2 YSYEKL. The V end was cut by 0 bases, the J end by 2 bases, with 12 bases between. The CDR3 sequence is 16 residues long. The CDR3 sequence: CASSQERLGTTDTQYF. The CDR3 DNA sequence: TGCGCCAGCAGCCAAGAACGGCTGGGGACCACAGATACGCAGTATTTT.

For the CDR3, the DNA is TGCGCCAGCAGACCAGATAGTTCTTACGAGCAGTACTTC. This sequence encodes CASRPDSSYEQYF. The chain links TRBV5-1 to TRBJ2-7, with D hard to call. CDR1 and CDR2 from the germline V gene are SGHRS and YFSETQ. CDR3 size: 13 residues. With 5 bases removed from V and 4 bases from J, the gap between germline ends came to 13 bases. Supplemented by reference TRBV5-1 and TRBJ2-7, the full variable domain reads KAGVTQTPRYLIKTRGQQVTLSCSPISGHRSVSWYQQTPGQGLQFLFEYFSETQRNKGNFPGRFSGRQFSNSRSEMNVSTLELGDSALYLCASRPDSSYEQYFGPGTRLTVT.

This chain uses TRBV7-6 with TRBJ1-4; D is perhaps TRBD1 (5 bases). Trimming shortened V by 7 bases and J by 6 bases, and 9 bases separated the two germline ends. Germline CDR1 SGHVS, CDR2 FNYEAQ. The CDR3 runs 12 residues. This CDR3 is CASTWDHEKLFF. The CDR3 DNA reads TGTGCCAGCACCTGGGACCATGAAAAACTGTTTTTT.

This clone was recorded only once. The chain employs TRBV7-6 and TRBJ2-2; TRBD1 matches 7 bases. Germline V gives CDR1 SGHVS, CDR2 FNYEAQ. The V gene end was trimmed by 4 bases and the J gene end by 1 base; junction bases not matched to a gene: 3. The CDR3 runs to 15 residues. The CDR3 bases are TGTGCCAGCAGCTCCGGGACAGAGAACACCGGGGAGCTGTTTTTT. Encoded protein: CASSSGTENTGELFF. The entire variable domain, with the rest obtained from reference TRBV7-6 and TRBJ2-2, is as follows: GAGVSQSPRYKVTKRGQDVALRCDPISGHVSLYWYRQALGQGPEFLTYFNYEAQQDKSGLPNDRFSAERPEGSISTLTIQRTEQRDSAMYRCASSSGTENTGELFFGEGSRLTVL.

Comments on this clone: The sample holds other DNA sequences that translate to the same CDR3. The V gene is TRBV6-5, the J gene TRBJ1-1; D not resolved. The CDR3 consists of 12 residues. CDR1 and CDR2 (germline): MNHEY, SVGAGI. V dropped 5 bases and J dropped 0 bases, with 4 bases sitting between them. CDR3 bases: TGTGCCAGCAGTCGGGTGAACACTGAAGCTTTCTTT. It specifies CASSRVNTEAFF.

The chain couples TRBV10-2 to TRBJ2-2; D is perhaps TRBD1 (5 bases). The V end was cut by 6 bases, the J end by 0 bases, with 8 bases between. This CDR3 has 14 residues. Germline assignment: CDR1 WSHSY and CDR2 SAAADI. For the CDR3, the DNA is TGCGCCAGCAGCGACAGTCCGAACACCGGGGAGCTGTTTTTT. As protein: CASSDSPNTGELFF.

This chain links TRBV18 with TRBJ2-7, with 9 bases identical to TRBD1. V gave up 5 bases and J gave up 4 bases; unmatched junction bases: 3. This CDR3 has 13 amino acids. In germline, CDR1 is KGHSH, CDR2 LQKENI. The CDR3 region is CASSKGQGYEQYF. As DNA, the CDR3 is TGTGCCAGCTCAAAAGGACAGGGGTACGAGCAGTACTTC.

The chain recombines TRBV6-1 with TRBJ2-2; TRBD2 is a possible D gene (6 bases). Trimming pared 7 bases from V and 5 bases from J, leaving 11 bases between. CDR3 size: 13 residues. CDR1 and CDR2 (germline): MNHNS, SASEGT. The CDR3 sequence is CASTSAGTGELFF. CDR3 nucleotides: TGTGCCAGCACTAGCGCAGGAACCGGGGAGCTGTTTTTT.

V is TRBV10-2 and J is TRBJ2-3; 10 bases align to TRBD2. Germline CDR1 WSHSY, CDR2 SAAADI. Trimming at V came to 10 bases and at J to 2 bases, leaving 6 bases not matched to a gene. This CDR3 is 14 amino acids long. The CDR3 region has the DNA TGCGCCACCAAAACTAGCGGGGCCACAGATACGCAGTATTTT. Protein sequence: CATKTSGATDTQYF.

The chain is built from TRBV5-1 and TRBJ2-5; D may be TRBD1 (5 bases). The CDR3 covers 16 residues. V shed 0 bases and J shed 0 bases, with 12 bases lying between them. Germline V gene data show CDR1 as SGHRS and CDR2 as YFSETQ. CDR3 protein: CASSLAERGNQETQYF. The CDR3 nucleotides are TGCGCCAGCAGCTTGGCTGAAAGGGGAAACCAAGAGACCCAGTACTTC.

The rearrangement uses TRBV2 and TRBJ2-1; no reliable D call. Trimming shortened V by 10 bases and J by 4 bases, and 14 bases separated the two germline ends. CDR1 SNHLY and CDR2 FYNNEI come from the germline V gene. CDR3 length: 13 residues. The CDR3 sequence: CATTTGLYNEQFF. DNA of the CDR3: TGTGCCACCACCACGGGTCTTTACAATGAGCAGTTCTTC. Based on the CDR3 plus reference TRBV2 and TRBJ2-1, the full variable domain is EPEVTQTPSHQVTQMGQEVILRCVPISNHLYFYWYRQILGQKVEFLVSFYNNEISEKSEIFDDQFSVERPDGSNFTLKIRSTKLEDSAMYFCATTTGLYNEQFFGPGTRLTVL.

This clone was detected once. The V and J genes are TRBV19 and TRBJ1-1; the match to TRBD1 covers 7 bases. Trimming took 5 bases from V and 6 from J; bases not matched to a gene: 12. Germline V gives CDR1 LNHDA, CDR2 SQIVND (reference sequence). This CDR3 comprises 15 residues. The DNA for the CDR3 is TGTGCCAGTAGTGCAAGGGACAGCCGAACGGCTGAAGCTTTCTTT. Protein: CASSARDSRTAEAFF. Combining the CDR3 with reference TRBV19 and TRBJ1-1 gives the whole variable domain DGGITQSPKYLFRKEGQNVTLSCEQNLNHDAMYWYRQDPGQGLRLIYYSQIVNDFQKGDIAEGYSVSREKKESFPLTVTSAQKNPTAFYLCASSARDSRTAEAFFGQGTRLTVV.

The V call is TRBV27, the J call TRBJ1-2; D is unresolved. CDR3 length equals 13 residues. Germline CDR1 is MNHEY and CDR2 is SMNVEV (reference sequence). With 6 bases removed from V and 4 bases from J, the gap between germline ends came to 12 bases. The CDR3 reads CASSPNHVYGYTF. Written as DNA, the CDR3 is TGTGCCAGCAGCCCCAACCACGTCTATGGCTACACCTTC.

The CDR3 is CASSSGDSARGEKLFF. CDR3 DNA: TGCGCCAGCAGCTCAGGGGACAGCGCACGTGGTGAAAAACTGTTTTTT. This sequence joins TRBV5-1 and TRBJ1-4, with TRBD1 identical over 7 bases. J was trimmed by 7 bases and V by 3 bases; bases with no gene match: 12. The CDR3 totals 16 residues. CDR1 is SGHRS, CDR2 YFSETQ, per germline.

The genes are TRBV18 and TRBJ2-7; 8 bases map to TRBD1. Per the germline V gene, CDR1 is KGHSH and CDR2 is LQKENI. The CDR3 contains 16 residues. Losses at the gene ends were 3 bases for V and 1 base for J; bases not matched to a gene: 8. The CDR3 nucleotides are TGTGCCAGCTCACCGTCTGGACAGGGAGTATCCTACGAGCAGTACTTC. The encoded protein is CASSPSGQGVSYEQYF.

The rearrangement links TRBV5-4 to TRBJ2-3; unclear D gene. The V end lost 4 bases, the J end lost 2 bases, and 11 bases lay between the germline ends. The CDR3 has 14 amino acids. CDR1 and CDR2 from the germline V gene are SGHNT and YYREEE (reference sequence). This chain's CDR3 is CASSAAGPTDTQYF. DNA of the CDR3: TGTGCCAGCAGCGCCGCTGGGCCCACAGATACGCAGTATTTT.

This rearrangement joins TRBV19 to TRBJ1-2; 7 bases fit TRBD1. The germline CDR1 and CDR2 sequences are LNHDA and SQIVND (reference sequence). V lost 6 bases and J lost 3; bases outside the gene matches: 1. The length of the CDR3 is 12 residues. CDR3 loop: CASRDRYYGYTF. CDR3 bases: TGTGCCAGTAGGGACAGGTACTATGGCTACACCTTC.

Details on this clone: The identical CDR3 is also encoded by other nucleotide sequences in the sample. V and J are TRBV20-1 and TRBJ1-6, with D hard to call. V lost 1 base, J lost 7 bases, and 2 bases lay in between. There are 11 residues in the CDR3. The germline CDR1 and CDR2 sequences are DFQATT and SNEGSKA (reference sequence). The DNA of the CDR3 is TGCAGTGCTAGAGGGAATTCACCCCTCCACTTT. It encodes CSARGNSPLHF.

In DNA, the CDR3 is TGTGCCAGCAGCTTAGTAGGGACACCCAATGGAGGTGGCTACGAGCAGTACTTC. Translating gives CASSLVGTPNGGGYEQYF. The gene calls are TRBV7-2 and TRBJ2-7, with a tentative D call TRBD1 (6 bases). The V gene's germline CDR1 is SGHTA and CDR2 FQGNSA. V was trimmed by 1 base and J by 3 bases, leaving 22 bases between them. This CDR3 spans 18 amino acids. The full variable domain, in which reference TRBV7-2 and TRBJ2-7 provide the parts outside the CDR3, is GAGVSQSPSNKVTEKGKDVELRCDPISGHTALYWYRQSLGQGLEFLIYFQGNSAPDKSGLPSDRFSAERTGGSVSTLTIQRTQQEDSAVYLCASSLVGTPNGGGYEQYFGPGTRLTVT.

The chain uses TRBV7-9 and TRBJ2-5; D may be TRBD2 (7 bases). Trimming stripped 5 bases from V and 1 base from J, with 17 bases between. Germline CDR1 SEHNR, CDR2 FQNEAQ (reference sequence). This CDR3 spans 16 amino acids. CDR3 coding DNA: TGTGCCAGCAGCCCGGGGGGCACAGGTATCCAAGAGACCCAGTACTTC. Protein sequence: CASSPGGTGIQETQYF.

For this clone: This specimen includes other DNA sequences encoding the same CDR3. The chain employs TRBV10-3 and TRBJ2-5, with 9 bases lining up with TRBD1. Germline assignment: CDR1 ENHRY and CDR2 SYGVKD. With 4 bases clipped from V and 5 bases from J, the junction kept 5 bases outside the gene matches. The CDR3 is 14 amino acids. DNA of the CDR3: TGTGCCATCAGTGGAGGGACAGGGAGGGAGACCCAGTACTTC. Protein product: CAISGGTGRETQYF.

The gene calls are TRBV7-3 and TRBJ2-1; tentative D call: TRBD2 (6 bases). The CDR3 extends over 15 amino acids. The V end lost 5 bases, the J end lost 7 bases, and 18 bases lay between the germline ends. CDR1 and CDR2 from the germline V gene are SGHTA and FQGTGA. The CDR3 bases are TGTGCCAGCAGCAACTGGCAAGGGGCGGGGAATGAGCAGTTCTTC. Amino acids: CASSNWQGAGNEQFF.

The V gene is TRBV6-4, the J gene TRBJ1-1, with D possibly being TRBD1 (5 bases). V was cut by 4 bases and J by 5 bases, with 11 bases left in between. The CDR3 has 13 amino acids. Germline V CDR1 and CDR2: MRHNA, SNTAGT. The CDR3 spells CASSATGETEAFF. CDR3 bases: TGTGCCAGCAGTGCAACGGGGGAGACTGAAGCTTTCTTT.

This chain joins TRBV7-9 and TRBJ1-1, with D perhaps matching TRBD1 (5 bases). V lost 6 bases and J lost 5, with 19 bases in between. The germline V gene has CDR1 SEHNR and CDR2 FQNEAQ (reference sequence). The CDR3 runs 15 residues. As DNA, the CDR3 is TGTGCCAGCAGTCATCGTCTGACAGAAAAGACTGAAGCTTTCTTT. It translates to CASSHRLTEKTEAFF.

The chain carries TRBV5-1 and TRBJ2-2, with TRBD1 identical over 8 bases. Germline V gene lookup returns CDR1 SGHRS and CDR2 YFSETQ. This CDR3 has 16 residues. With V trimmed by 0 bases and J by 6 bases, 7 bases remained unmatched. For the CDR3, the DNA is TGCGCCAGCAGCTTGGGCCCGACAGGGGCGGCCGGGGAGCTGTTTTTT. Translated, it gives CASSLGPTGAAGELFF.